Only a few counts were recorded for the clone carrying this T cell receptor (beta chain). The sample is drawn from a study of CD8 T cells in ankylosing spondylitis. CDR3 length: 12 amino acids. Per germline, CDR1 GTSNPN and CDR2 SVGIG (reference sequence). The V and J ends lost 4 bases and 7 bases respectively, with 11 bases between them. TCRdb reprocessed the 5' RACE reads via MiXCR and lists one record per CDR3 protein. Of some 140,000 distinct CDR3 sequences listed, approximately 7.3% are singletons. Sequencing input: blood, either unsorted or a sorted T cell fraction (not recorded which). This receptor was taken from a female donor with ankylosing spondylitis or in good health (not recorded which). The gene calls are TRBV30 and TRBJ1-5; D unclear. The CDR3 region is CAWKIGEQPQHF. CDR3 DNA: TGTGCCTGGAAAATCGGGGAGCAGCCCCAGCATTTT.